This T cell receptor beta chain was sequenced during a study of T-cell reconstitution after alpha-beta-depleted transplantation in children. As it was prepared, the TCRbeta library received unique molecular identifiers. From the PCR reads, TCRdb called clonotypes with MiXCR, one entry per CDR3 protein. The table shows hundreds of thousands of distinct CDR3 sequences, with approximately 15% occurring only once. Germline V gene data show CDR1 as MNHEY and CDR2 as SVGEGT. V lost 6 bases, J lost 7 bases, and 19 bases stayed unmatched. This CDR3 has 19 amino acids. Study-wide findings and caveats: Most T-cell counts and diversity one year after the transplant came from T cells that were newly produced. About two months after transplant, alpha-beta T cells reportedly came from several hundred expanded graft clones. Recipient T cells and thymic progenitors that survived gave rise to the high TCRbeta diversity observed at day 60 in some patients.

Of note for this clonotype: Antigen specificity is unknown.

The receptor's source is a male patient between 2 and 10 years old who had a stem cell transplant for acute lymphoblastic leukemia, so the T cells may come from the graft donor. The material sequenced was PBMCs, mostly from graft donor cells, taken 360 days after TCRalphabeta/CD19-depleted stem cell transplant. The rearrangement uses TRBV6-2 or TRBV6-3 and TRBJ2-2; TRBD2 matches at 11 bases. This CDR3 reads CASSPALAGGPLFGGELFF. In DNA, the CDR3 is TGTGCCAGCAGCCCCGCCTTAGCGGGGGGGCCTCTCTTTGGCGGGGAGCTGTTTTTT.